A single sample is the source of the 20 T cell receptor beta chains below, sequenced in a study of OX40 agonist ivuxolimab in advanced cancers. The table came from immunoSEQ multiplex PCR; TCRdb's copy has only in-frame clones and leaves some out. The repertoire holds some 140,000 clones, with about 93% as singletons. Sample: CD4+ or CD8+ T cells sorted from blood, taken in a trial of the OX40 agonist ivuxolimab. These receptor sequences come from an adult with an advanced solid tumor such as melanoma, head and neck, liver or kidney cancer.

V and J are TRBV25-1 and TRBJ1-2; no definite D call. The CDR3 is 13 residues long. Germline CDR1 MGHDK, CDR2 SYGVNS. V was pared by 3 bases and J by 4 bases, with 9 bases between. The CDR3 DNA sequence: TGTGCCAGCAGTGATCCAATCACCTATGGCTACACCTTC. The encoded protein is CASSDPITYGYTF.

The chain joins TRBV6-6 to TRBJ2-7, with D uncertain. V was shortened by 6 bases and J by 3 bases, with 6 bases between the two germline ends. Germline CDR1 and CDR2: MNHNY and SVGAGI (reference sequence). The CDR3 is made up of 11 amino acids. The chain's CDR3 is CASSPNYEQYF. CDR3 bases: TGTGCCAGCAGCCCCAACTACGAGCAGTACTTC.

The V and J genes are TRBV10-2 and TRBJ2-7, with unresolved D. This CDR3 spans 11 amino acids. The V end lost 6 bases, the J end lost 2 bases, and 5 bases lay between the germline ends. Germline CDR1 is WSHSY and CDR2 is SAAADI. In DNA, the CDR3 is TGCGCCAGCAGAGACCCCTACGAGCAGTACTTC. This gives the protein CASRDPYEQYF.

The chain combines TRBV27 with TRBJ1-1, with D possibly TRBD1 on 5 matching bases. Germline V gene lookup returns CDR1 MNHEY and CDR2 SMNVEV (reference sequence). V was pared by 3 bases and J by 3 bases, with 14 bases between. This CDR3 is built from 15 residues. The CDR3 sequence: CASSLRTSLHTEAFF. The CDR3 bases are TGTGCCAGCAGTTTGAGGACATCTCTTCACACTGAAGCTTTCTTT.

DNA for the CDR3: TGCAGCGGATCCCCGGTTAACACTGAAGCTTTCTTT. The encoded protein is CSGSPVNTEAFF. The chain combines TRBV29-1 with TRBJ1-1, with no clear D. In germline, CDR1 is SQVTM, CDR2 ANQGSEA. The CDR3 contains 12 residues. The germline V and J ends were trimmed by 7 bases and 2 bases, with 11 bases remaining between them. The variable domain in full, with the rest retrieved from reference TRBV29-1 and TRBJ1-1, is SAVISQKPSRDICQRGTSLTIQCQVDSQVTMMFWYRQQPGQSLTLIATANQGSEATYESGFVIDKFPISRPNLTFSTLTVSNMSPEDSSIYLCSGSPVNTEAFFGQGTRLTVV.

The CDR3 coding sequence is TGTGCCAGCAGTTACCCCGGTCAGCCCCAGCATTTT. Protein: CASSYPGQPQHF. The V and J genes are TRBV6-6 and TRBJ1-5; the D is unclear. Germline V gives CDR1 MNHNY, CDR2 SVGAGI (reference sequence). This CDR3 comprises 12 residues. V lost 2 bases and J 6 bases, leaving 5 bases between the germline ends.

J is TRBJ1-3 and V is TRBV4-2; the D is unclear. V was clipped by 0 bases and J by 0 bases, with 9 bases between them. CDR1 and CDR2 from the germline V gene are LGHNA and YNFKEQ. The CDR3 length is 16 residues. CDR3 sequence (DNA): TGTGCCAGCAGCCAAGAGGCATCCCACTCTGGAAACACCATATATTTT. It codes for CASSQEASHSGNTIYF.

Only one count was recorded for this clone. The chain links TRBV11-1 to TRBJ2-7, with no clear D. Trimming took 7 bases from V and 5 from J, leaving 9 bases between them. The CDR3 consists of 11 residues. Germline V gene sequence: CDR1 SGHAT, CDR2 FQDESV (reference sequence). CDR3 sequence reads: CASTSVDEQYF. The CDR3 DNA sequence: TGTGCCAGCACCTCCGTCGACGAGCAGTACTTC.

The chain has TRBV4-2 and TRBJ2-7; TRBD2 aligns across 8 bases. V shed 4 bases and J 7 bases; nucleotides not matched to a gene: 12. Germline lookup yields CDR1 LGHNA and CDR2 YNFKEQ. This CDR3 has 15 residues. The CDR3 coding sequence is TGTGCCAGCAGCCCCCCCGGGAGGGCAGGAGAAGAGCAGTACTTC. Encoded protein: CASSPPGRAGEEQYF.

The chain couples TRBV28 to TRBJ2-7; TRBD1 might be the D (7 bases). Germline CDR1 reads MDHEN; CDR2 reads SYDVKM. V lost 2 bases and J lost 6, with 11 bases in between. This CDR3 is built from 13 residues. CDR3 DNA sequence: TGTGCCAGCAGTTTAAGACAGGGAGGCGAGCAGTACTTC. It encodes CASSLRQGGEQYF.

V usage is TRBV4-1 and J usage is TRBJ1-5; a weak D match, TRBD1 (5 bases). V gave up 1 base and J gave up 4 bases, with 8 bases separating them. This CDR3 has 14 amino acids. Germline V lookup: CDR1 MGHRA, CDR2 YSYEKL. CDR3 sequence reads: CASSQAQGNQPQHF. CDR3 sequence (DNA): TGCGCCAGCAGCCAAGCCCAGGGAAATCAGCCCCAGCATTTT.

The chain links TRBV2 to TRBJ2-7; 7 nucleotides line up with TRBD1. The CDR3 length is 12 residues. V lost 6 bases, J lost 3 bases, and 2 bases stayed unmatched. The V gene's germline CDR1 is SNHLY and CDR2 FYNNEI. The CDR3 reads CASRGDSYEQYF. Here the CDR3 DNA reads TGTGCCAGCAGGGGGGACAGCTACGAGCAGTACTTC.

The genes are TRBV7-2 and TRBJ1-3, with D perhaps matching TRBD1 (5 bases). The CDR3 extends over 17 amino acids. Trimming removed 4 bases from V and 3 bases from J, with 19 bases in between. Germline values: CDR1 SGHTA, CDR2 FQGNSA. CDR3 sequence (DNA): TGTGCCAGCAGCTCCTCCCGCGGGGGTTTAAGTGGAAACACCATATATTTT. Protein sequence: CASSSSRGGLSGNTIYF.

In this sample, this clone turned up many times. The V gene is TRBV4-3, the J gene TRBJ2-3, with 10 nucleotides matching TRBD2. The V gene's germline CDR1 is LGHNA and CDR2 YSLEER. CDR3 size: 14 residues. V was pared by 4 bases and J by 5 bases, with 3 bases of the junction left unmatched. Written as DNA, the CDR3 is TGCGCCAGCAGCCTGGGACTAGCGCAAGATACGCAGTATTTT. Its protein is CASSLGLAQDTQYF.

The gene calls are TRBV4-3 and TRBJ1-6; D call uncertain. Germline values: CDR1 LGHNA, CDR2 YSLEER. The CDR3 extends over 17 amino acids. The V and J ends lost 5 bases and 9 bases respectively, with 23 bases between them. CDR3 in amino acids: CASSSGVRVKASSPLHF. CDR3 DNA sequence: TGCGCCAGCAGCTCCGGAGTGCGGGTGAAAGCTTCTTCACCCCTCCACTTT.

The chain is built from TRBV5-1 and TRBJ1-6; D not certain. V lost 0 bases and J 7 bases, leaving 11 bases between the germline ends. Germline CDR1 is SGHRS and CDR2 is YFSETQ. The CDR3 has 15 amino acids. Written as DNA, the CDR3 is TGCGCCAGCAGCTTGGGGGTCAGTTTGAATTCACCCCTCCACTTT. As protein: CASSLGVSLNSPLHF.

Points on this clone: Other DNA variants within this sample encode the same CDR3. V is TRBV5-6 and J is TRBJ1-2; TRBD1 agrees at 7 bases. V lost 4 bases to trimming and J lost 8 bases; unmatched junction nucleotides: 8. The CDR3 is 13 amino acids. CDR1 and CDR2 (germline): SGHDT, YYEEEE. DNA for the CDR3: TGTGCCAGCAGCATCGCAGGGGGTCGGGGCTACACCTTC. It codes for CASSIAGGRGYTF.

CDR3 nucleotides: TGTGCCAGCAGCTTGGCGTCACCCGGGGGCTACACCTTC. It is translated as CASSLASPGGYTF. The chain uses TRBV5-6 and TRBJ1-2; D gene ambiguous. Trimming removed 0 bases from V and 8 bases from J, with 11 bases in between. The CDR3 consists of 13 residues. CDR1 and CDR2 (germline): SGHDT, YYEEEE.

In DNA, the CDR3 is TGTGCCAGCAGCTTAGGCCTTAGGTCCTCCGGGGCCCAGTACTTC. Residues: CASSLGLRSSGAQYF. This chain joins TRBV13 and TRBJ2-5, with a possible D match to TRBD2 (5 bases). The V gene's germline CDR1 is PRHDT and CDR2 FYEKMQ (reference sequence). This CDR3 comprises 15 residues. Trimming stripped 0 bases from V and 9 bases from J, with 17 bases between.

The chain has TRBV7-9 and TRBJ1-1; D is possibly TRBD1 (5 bases). V lost 5 bases, J lost 0 bases, and 13 bases lay in between. CDR3 size: 15 residues. Germline CDR1 is SEHNR and CDR2 is FQNEAQ (reference sequence). For the CDR3, the DNA is TGTGCCAGCAGCGAACAGGAGACGGTGAACACTGAAGCTTTCTTT. This sequence encodes CASSEQETVNTEAFF. The variable domain in full, with the rest retrieved from reference TRBV7-9 and TRBJ1-1, is DTGVSQNPRHKITKRGQNVTFRCDPISEHNRLYWYRQTLGQGPEFLTYFQNEAQLEKSRLLSDRFSAERPKGSFSTLEIQRTEQGDSAMYLCASSEQETVNTEAFFGQGTRLTVV.